These 25 T cell receptor beta chains came from one sample sequenced in a study of cytomegalovirus exposure and HLA in healthy donors. The repertoire was sequenced with immunoSEQ multiplex PCR; TCRdb's copy has only in-frame clones and lacks some. The sample carries roughly 200,000 clones, around 80% recorded once. Sample: PBMCs. These receptors all stem from a woman aged 30 to 39 in good health and CMV-seronegative.

The V call is TRBV11-2, the J call TRBJ2-1; TRBD2 matches at 7 bases. V lost 1 base to trimming and J lost 6 bases; unmatched junction nucleotides: 3. CDR1 and CDR2 from the germline V gene are SGHAT and FQNNGV. The CDR3 runs to 14 residues. CDR3: CASSLAGGPNEQFF. Written as DNA, the CDR3 is TGTGCCAGCAGCTTAGCGGGAGGACCCAATGAGCAGTTCTTC. Based on the CDR3 plus reference TRBV11-2 and TRBJ2-1, the full variable domain is EAGVAQSPRYKIIEKRQSVAFWCNPISGHATLYWYQQILGQGPKLLIQFQNNGVVDDSQLPKDRFSAERLKGVDSTLKIQPAKLEDSAVYLCASSLAGGPNEQFFGPGTRLTVL.

J is TRBJ2-7 and V is TRBV7-9, with 8 bases that match TRBD2. Germline V gene data show CDR1 as SEHNR and CDR2 as FQNEAQ (reference sequence). The CDR3 runs to 13 residues. The trim removed 5 bases at V and 4 bases at J, leaving 4 bases unmatched. The CDR3 DNA reads as TGTGCCAGCAGCGCGCCGGGGGGGTACGAGCAGTACTTC. It yields the protein CASSAPGGYEQYF.

The V and J genes are TRBV10-2 and TRBJ1-2, with 10 bases matching TRBD1. Germline loops: CDR1 WSHSY, CDR2 SAAADI. The CDR3 is 16 residues long. V lost 4 bases to trimming and J lost 2 bases; unmatched junction nucleotides: 7. CDR3 loop: CASSVPAGQGNYGYTF. CDR3 DNA sequence: TGCGCCAGCAGTGTCCCCGCGGGACAGGGGAACTATGGCTACACCTTC.

This CDR3 is CASSSTSGRVAGELFF. The CDR3 DNA reads TGTGCCAGCAGTTCAACTAGCGGGAGGGTCGCGGGGGAGCTGTTTTTT. V is TRBV27 and J is TRBJ2-2, with 13 bases identical to TRBD2. The V and J ends lost 4 bases and 8 bases, in that order; junction bases with no gene match: 7. CDR3 size: 16 residues. Germline V gene lookup returns CDR1 MNHEY and CDR2 SMNVEV (reference sequence).

The rearrangement links TRBV19 to TRBJ2-1, with D perhaps TRBD1 (5 bases). Looked up from germline, CDR1 is LNHDA and CDR2 is SQIVND (reference sequence). V lost 5 bases and J lost 5, with 13 bases in between. This CDR3 is built from 14 residues. The CDR3 region is CASSWGVGDNEQFF. The CDR3, as DNA: TGTGCCAGTAGTTGGGGCGTTGGGGACAATGAGCAGTTCTTC.

The chain uses TRBV4-2 and TRBJ1-5; tentative D call: TRBD1 (6 bases). V lost 4 bases to trimming and J lost 4 bases, with 8 bases between them. Germline lookup yields CDR1 LGHNA and CDR2 YNFKEQ. The CDR3 length is 13 residues. Here the CDR3 reads CASSRDRNQPQHF. As DNA, the CDR3 is TGTGCCAGCAGCCGAGACAGGAATCAGCCCCAGCATTTT.

The chain is built from TRBV28 and TRBJ2-7, with TRBD2 identical over 7 bases. This CDR3 contains 15 residues. The germline CDR1 and CDR2 sequences are MDHEN and SYDVKM. V lost 6 bases to trimming and J lost 2 bases; unmatched junction nucleotides: 10. In DNA, the CDR3 is TGTGCCAGCAGCCTCCGGGACTATAATCCCTACGAGCAGTACTTC. It encodes CASSLRDYNPYEQYF.

Details on this clone: The sample contains more than one DNA sequence encoding this CDR3. The V call is TRBV6-5, the J call TRBJ1-5; a possible D gene is TRBD1 (6 bases). Germline assignment: CDR1 MNHEY and CDR2 SVGAGI. Trimming removed 4 bases at V and 7 bases at J, with 11 bases between. The CDR3 extends over 13 amino acids. CDR3 protein: CASSSQGRQPQHF. The CDR3 DNA reads TGTGCCAGCAGTTCTCAGGGGCGCCAGCCCCAGCATTTT.

V gene TRBV10-3 combines with J gene TRBJ2-5; D not certain. This CDR3 contains 11 residues. The ends were cut back, 10 bases at V and 2 bases at J, with 8 bases in the middle. The V gene's germline CDR1 is ENHRY and CDR2 SYGVKD. The CDR3 is CATSDQETQYF. Here the CDR3 DNA reads TGTGCCACGTCAGATCAAGAGACCCAGTACTTC.

The V call is TRBV2, the J call TRBJ1-1; D call uncertain. Trimming left V 10 bases short and J 5 bases short, with 8 bases between. Germline V gene data show CDR1 as SNHLY and CDR2 as FYNNEI. The CDR3 loop spans 10 amino acids. CDR3 coding DNA: TGTGCCATTAGGAGGACTGAAGCTTTCTTT. Translated, it gives CAIRRTEAFF.

The V call is TRBV5-1, the J call TRBJ2-5, with a possible D match to TRBD1 (5 bases). Germline CDR1 and CDR2: SGHRS and YFSETQ. The CDR3 length is 14 residues. The ends were cut back, 1 base at V and 2 bases at J, with 9 bases in the middle. In DNA form, the CDR3 reads TGCGCCAGCAGCTTGAGGGGCAGTCAAGAGACCCAGTACTTC. Its translation: CASSLRGSQETQYF.

This chain links TRBV6-1 with TRBJ2-7; 7 bases map to TRBD2. This CDR3 comprises 15 residues. With V trimmed by 2 bases and J by 4 bases, 8 bases remained unmatched. Germline CDR1 and CDR2: MNHNS and SASEGT. The chain's CDR3 is CASSERAGVSYEQYF. In DNA, the CDR3 is TGTGCCAGCAGTGAAAGGGCGGGAGTCTCTTACGAGCAGTACTTC.

V and J are TRBV30 and TRBJ1-2, with D hard to call. V lost 0 bases, J lost 8 bases, and 13 bases lay in between. This CDR3 spans 13 amino acids. Looked up from germline, CDR1 is GTSNPN and CDR2 is SVGIG (reference sequence). The CDR3 spells CAWSVQYLWGYTF. In nucleotides, the CDR3 is TGTGCCTGGAGTGTGCAGTATTTGTGGGGCTACACCTTC.

This chain joins TRBV19 and TRBJ2-1; D perhaps matches TRBD2 (6 bases). V lost 2 bases and J lost 5, with 13 bases in between. The germline CDR1 and CDR2 sequences are LNHDA and SQIVND (reference sequence). The CDR3 consists of 15 residues. As DNA, the CDR3 is TGTGCCAGTAGTATACGGCCCGGCGGGAACAATGAGCAGTTCTTC. Its protein is CASSIRPGGNNEQFF.

Regarding this clone: One end of the junction varies from germline; a read error may be responsible. This sequence joins TRBV2 and TRBJ2-7; 9 bases agree with TRBD1. The CDR3 consists of 15 residues. In germline, CDR1 is SNHLY, CDR2 FYNNEI. The chain's CDR3 is CATSGRGTGTYEQYF. The CDR3 region has the DNA TGTGCCACCAGTGGTCGGGGGACAGGGACCTACGAGCAGTACTTC.

This chain uses TRBV6-5 with TRBJ2-7; unclear D gene. CDR1 MNHEY and CDR2 SVGAGI come from the germline V gene. This CDR3 is 13 amino acids long. V shed 5 bases and J shed 7 bases, with 15 bases lying between them. CDR3 coding DNA: TGTGCCAGCAGTATCCAACCAACGAGGGAGCAGTACTTC. Its translation is CASSIQPTREQYF.

This clone appeared once. The V gene is TRBV2, the J gene TRBJ2-5, with D tentatively TRBD2 (5 bases). The V gene's germline CDR1 is SNHLY and CDR2 FYNNEI. The CDR3 has 12 residues. Trimming removed 2 bases at V and 5 bases at J, with 6 bases between. CDR3 nucleotide sequence: TGTGCCAGCAGTGAATCGGGGGAGACCCAGTACTTC. As protein: CASSESGETQYF.

Only a few counts were recorded for this clone. The chain combines TRBV9 with TRBJ1-1; 7 bases are a match to TRBD1. With V trimmed by 4 bases and J by 2 bases, 5 bases remained unmatched. Germline V lookup: CDR1 SGDLS, CDR2 YYNGEE. This CDR3 comprises 14 residues. The CDR3 reads CASSRQGVNTEAFF. The CDR3 nucleotides are TGTGCCAGCAGCCGACAGGGAGTAAACACTGAAGCTTTCTTT.

The CDR3 bases are TGTGCCACCAGGAGAGGAACAACTAATGAAAAACTGTTTTTT. The encoded protein is CATRRGTTNEKLFF. The chain couples TRBV6-1 to TRBJ1-4; no reliable D call. The CDR3 has 14 amino acids. V was pared by 10 bases and J by 0 bases, with 12 bases between. Germline V gene data show CDR1 as MNHNS and CDR2 as SASEGT.

V and J are TRBV5-1 and TRBJ2-1; D may be TRBD2 (5 bases). There are 15 residues in the CDR3. Trimming shortened V by 0 bases and J by 1 base, and 8 bases separated the two germline ends. Germline V gives CDR1 SGHRS, CDR2 YFSETQ. DNA of the CDR3: TGCGCCAGCAGCTTGGAATCGGGATCCTACAATGAGCAGTTCTTC. Residues: CASSLESGSYNEQFF.

The chain joins TRBV15 to TRBJ2-1, with 15 bases that match TRBD2. Trimming at V came to 1 base and at J to 3 bases, leaving 10 bases not matched to a gene. The CDR3 length is 20 residues. Germline CDR1 and CDR2: LNHNV and YYDKDF (reference sequence). This chain's CDR3 is CATSRVPGLAGGPRYNEQFF. The DNA for the CDR3 is TGTGCCACCAGCAGAGTACCGGGACTAGCGGGAGGTCCTCGCTACAATGAGCAGTTCTTC.

The rearrangement joins TRBV19 to TRBJ1-2; D call uncertain. The CDR3 totals 13 residues. Germline V CDR1 and CDR2: LNHDA, SQIVND (reference sequence). Trimming shortened V by 3 bases and J by 4 bases, and 9 bases separated the two germline ends. The CDR3 region has the DNA TGTGCCAGTAGTATGCCAGGTAGCTATGGCTACACCTTC. Residues: CASSMPGSYGYTF.

The chain combines TRBV5-1 with TRBJ2-2, with D maybe TRBD2 (5 bases). The CDR3 consists of 16 residues. V shed 0 bases and J shed 5 bases, with 14 bases lying between them. CDR1 SGHRS and CDR2 YFSETQ come from the germline V gene. CDR3 region: CASSLVGSAETGELFF. DNA of the CDR3: TGCGCCAGCAGCTTGGTGGGTAGCGCGGAGACCGGGGAGCTGTTTTTT.

A remark on this clone: Additional DNA sequences in this sample encode the identical CDR3. The rearrangement joins TRBV6-5 to TRBJ1-2; D is perhaps TRBD1 (5 bases). This CDR3 is 14 amino acids long. The V gene's germline CDR1 is MNHEY and CDR2 SVGAGI. Trimming cost V 0 bases and J 2 bases, with 7 bases left between them. The CDR3 region is CASSYSGGNYGYTF. CDR3 DNA sequence: TGTGCCAGCAGTTACTCCGGGGGGAACTATGGCTACACCTTC.

V usage is TRBV2 and J usage is TRBJ2-1; D is perhaps TRBD1 (5 bases). In germline, CDR1 is SNHLY, CDR2 FYNNEI. This CDR3 is built from 11 residues. V was cut by 3 bases and J by 11 bases, with 8 bases left in between. The chain's CDR3 is CASSEGLKQFF. CDR3 coding DNA: TGTGCCAGCAGTGAGGGGCTGAAGCAGTTCTTC.